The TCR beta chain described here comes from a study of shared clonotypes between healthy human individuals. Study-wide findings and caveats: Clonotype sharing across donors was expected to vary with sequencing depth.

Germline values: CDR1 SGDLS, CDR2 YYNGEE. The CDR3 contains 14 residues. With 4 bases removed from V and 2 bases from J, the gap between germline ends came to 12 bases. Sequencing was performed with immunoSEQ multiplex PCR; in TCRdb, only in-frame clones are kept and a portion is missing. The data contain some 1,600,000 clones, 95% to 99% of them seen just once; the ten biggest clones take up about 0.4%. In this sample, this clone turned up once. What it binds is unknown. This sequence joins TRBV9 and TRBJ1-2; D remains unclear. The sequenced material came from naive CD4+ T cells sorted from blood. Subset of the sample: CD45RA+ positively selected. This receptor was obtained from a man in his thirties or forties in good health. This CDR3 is CASSLRHLNYGYTF. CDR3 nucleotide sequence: TGTGCCAGCAGCCTCCGACACCTAAACTATGGCTACACCTTC.